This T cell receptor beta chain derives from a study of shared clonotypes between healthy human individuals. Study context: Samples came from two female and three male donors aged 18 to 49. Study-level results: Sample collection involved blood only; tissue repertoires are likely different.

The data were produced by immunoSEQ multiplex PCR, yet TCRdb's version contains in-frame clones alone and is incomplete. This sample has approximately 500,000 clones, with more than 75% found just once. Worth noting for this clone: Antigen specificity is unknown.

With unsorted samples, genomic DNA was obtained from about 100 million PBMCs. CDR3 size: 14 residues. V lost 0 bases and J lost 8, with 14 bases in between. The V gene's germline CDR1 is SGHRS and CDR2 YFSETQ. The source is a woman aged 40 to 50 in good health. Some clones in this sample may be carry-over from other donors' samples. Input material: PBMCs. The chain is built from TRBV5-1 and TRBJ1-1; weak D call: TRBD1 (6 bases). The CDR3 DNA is TGCGCCAGCAGCTTGGACAGGGCTGGCGTAGAAGCTTTCTTT. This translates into CASSLDRAGVEAFF.